One T cell receptor (beta chain) is described in this entry. The study ran its PCR with 60 Vbeta and 13 Jbeta primers. TCRdb keeps only in-frame clones here, not all; method: immunoSEQ multiplex PCR. The data hold about 100,000 clones, with around four fifths observed a single time. There are 18 residues in the CDR3. Germline V gene lookup returns CDR1 LGHNT and CDR2 FRNRAP. The V end lost 7 bases, the J end lost 5 bases, and 29 bases lay between the germline ends. The source of the sample is a study of cytomegalovirus exposure and HLA in healthy donors. This TCR was recovered from a man in his fifties or sixties in good health and CMV-seropositive. The sequenced sample was PBMCs. The V gene is TRBV12-5, the J gene TRBJ2-5; D unclear. CDR3 region: CASAINPRPSWAAETQYF. Here the CDR3 DNA reads TGTGCTAGTGCCATTAACCCCCGCCCCTCTTGGGCCGCGGAGACCCAGTACTTC.